The clone carrying this TCR beta chain showed up just a few times. Per the study methods: The study took CDR3 differences across clinicopathological groups and made a distant-metastasis classifier for papillary thyroid cancer from them. TCRdb re-called clones via MiXCR from the PCR reads. The V and J calls reflect TCRdb's pipeline rather than the authors' work. The sample lists roughly 10,000 clones, less than 25% occurring once. The sample is drawn from a study of metastatic and nonmetastatic thyroid tumors. For the study at large: Repertoire data that came from the blood and tumor or nodule tissue of malignant and benign thyroid patients were compared.

Patients underwent thyroid surgery, and none had received any treatment before it. The sequenced material came from adjacent normal tissue. The receptor was derived from a female donor with papillary thyroid cancer or a benign thyroid nodule (not recorded which). Some clones in this sample may be carry-over from other donors' samples.

This CDR3 is CATSPVPKYGYTF. Here the CDR3 DNA reads TGTGCCACCTCCCCGGTACCGAAGTATGGCTACACCTTC. This chain joins TRBV24-1 and TRBJ1-2, with D unresolved. This CDR3 region has 13 residues. The V end was cut by 9 bases, the J end by 5 bases, with 15 bases between. Germline V gives CDR1 KGHDR, CDR2 SFDVKD.